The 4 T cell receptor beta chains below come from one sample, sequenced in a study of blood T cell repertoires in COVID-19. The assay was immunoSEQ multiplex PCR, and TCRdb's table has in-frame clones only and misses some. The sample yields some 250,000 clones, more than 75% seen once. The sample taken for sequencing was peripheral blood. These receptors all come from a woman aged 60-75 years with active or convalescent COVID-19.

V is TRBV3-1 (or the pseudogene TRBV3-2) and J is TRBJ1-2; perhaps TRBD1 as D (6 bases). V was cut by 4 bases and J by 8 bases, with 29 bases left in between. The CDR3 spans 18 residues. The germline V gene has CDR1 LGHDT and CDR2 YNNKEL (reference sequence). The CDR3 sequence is CASSPIVRPGHAVRGYTF. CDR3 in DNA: TGTGCCAGCAGCCCAATCGTAAGACCGGGACACGCCGTGCGCGGCTACACCTTC.

The DNA for the CDR3 is TGTGCCAGCAGTTACTATATAGATGCTTACTCCTACGAGCAGTACTTC. Amino acid sequence: CASSYYIDAYSYEQYF. The rearrangement uses TRBV6-6 and TRBJ2-7; D is uncertain. Trimming removed 1 base from V and 0 bases from J, with 13 bases in between. The length of the CDR3 is 16 residues. Germline loops: CDR1 MNHNY, CDR2 SVGAGI (reference sequence).

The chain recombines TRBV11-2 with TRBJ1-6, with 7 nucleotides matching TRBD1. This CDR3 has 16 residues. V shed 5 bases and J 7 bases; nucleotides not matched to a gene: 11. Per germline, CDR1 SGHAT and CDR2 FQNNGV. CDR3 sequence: CASSKKGGQLNSPLHF. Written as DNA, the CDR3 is TGTGCCAGCAGCAAAAAAGGGGGACAGCTAAATTCACCCCTCCACTTT.

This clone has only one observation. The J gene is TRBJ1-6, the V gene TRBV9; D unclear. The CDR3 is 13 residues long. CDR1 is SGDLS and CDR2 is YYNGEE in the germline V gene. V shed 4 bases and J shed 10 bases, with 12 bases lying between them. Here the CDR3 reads CASSLSPGSPLHF. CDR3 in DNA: TGTGCCAGCAGCCTTAGTCCAGGATCACCCCTCCACTTT.